The rows below give T cell receptor beta chains drawn from one sample of a study of shared clonotypes between healthy human individuals. Libraries were prepared by immunoSEQ multiplex PCR; TCRdb keeps only in-frame clonotypes and omits some of them. The sample holds some 2.4 million clones; approximately 93% are singletons and the top ten take about 0.39%. Sequences were obtained from naive CD4+ T cells from PBMCs. The receptors were gathered from a man between 18 and 29 years old in good health. Some clones in this sample may be carry-over from other donors' samples. Each CDR3 is given with its conserved first and last residue. The order of the fields is V gene, clone size, D gene, J gene, CDR3 DNA, CDR3 protein. The D gene is left open where the match is weak. Only part of the rows carry a size: once, few, many, or a class if the clone is expanded.

v_call: TRBV11-2; clone_size: -; d_call: -; j_call: TRBJ2-5; cdr3_nt: TGTGCCAGCAGCGGATGGGGCCAGTACTTC; cdr3_aa: CASSGWGQYF
v_call: TRBV7-8; clone_size: -; d_call: -; j_call: TRBJ2-2; cdr3_nt: TGTGCCAGCAGCTTAGTTCCCGGATCTAACACCGGGGAGCTGTTTTTT; cdr3_aa: CASSLVPGSNTGELFF
v_call: TRBV5-8; clone_size: -; d_call: TRBD1; j_call: TRBJ2-7; cdr3_nt: TGTGCCAGCAGCCGAGGTCCAGGGACAGGGGGCAACGAGCAGTACTTC; cdr3_aa: CASSRGPGTGGNEQYF
v_call: TRBV5-6; clone_size: -; d_call: -; j_call: TRBJ2-3; cdr3_nt: TGTGCCAGCAGCCTCCGGGGTGTGGATACGCAGTATTTT; cdr3_aa: CASSLRGVDTQYF
v_call: TRBV10-3; clone_size: -; d_call: TRBD2; j_call: TRBJ2-1; cdr3_nt: TGTGCCATGGGACTAGCGGGAGGGGGTGAGCAGTTCTTC; cdr3_aa: CAMGLAGGGEQFF
v_call: TRBV6-6; clone_size: -; d_call: TRBD1; j_call: TRBJ1-4; cdr3_nt: TGTGCCAGCAGCCCAACGTCGACAGGGGGCGAGGGAAAACTGTTTTTT; cdr3_aa: CASSPTSTGGEGKLFF
v_call: TRBV2; clone_size: -; d_call: -; j_call: TRBJ2-7; cdr3_nt: TGTGCCAGCACCACCGCGCCCGGGACAACCTACTTC; cdr3_aa: CASTTAPGTTYF
v_call: TRBV28; clone_size: -; d_call: TRBD1; j_call: TRBJ1-2; cdr3_nt: TGTGCCAGCAGTTTACGGACAGGGGGCTCGTTGAACTATGGCTACACCTTC; cdr3_aa: CASSLRTGGSLNYGYTF
v_call: TRBV2; clone_size: -; d_call: -; j_call: TRBJ2-7; cdr3_nt: TGTGCCAGCAGTAGTCAGGGAGCCTACGAGCAGTACTTC; cdr3_aa: CASSSQGAYEQYF
v_call: TRBV7-2; clone_size: -; d_call: -; j_call: TRBJ1-5; cdr3_nt: TGTGCCAGCAGCTTAGGGGAGAATCAGCCCCAGCATTTT; cdr3_aa: CASSLGENQPQHF
v_call: TRBV7-5; clone_size: -; d_call: -; j_call: TRBJ1-2; cdr3_nt: TGTGCCAGAAGCTCGTACGGAGGTAACTATGGCTACACCTTC; cdr3_aa: CARSSYGGNYGYTF
v_call: TRBV11-2; clone_size: -; d_call: -; j_call: TRBJ1-5; cdr3_nt: TGTGCCAGCAGCTTAAGACCCGGCGACGGCAATCAGCCCCAGCATTTT; cdr3_aa: CASSLRPGDGNQPQHF
v_call: TRBV5-1; clone_size: -; d_call: TRBD2; j_call: TRBJ2-2; cdr3_nt: TGCGCCAGCAGCCTGAACATAGCGGGAGGACCCGGGGAGCTGTTTTTT; cdr3_aa: CASSLNIAGGPGELFF
v_call: TRBV5-5; clone_size: -; d_call: -; j_call: TRBJ2-7; cdr3_nt: TGTGCCAGCAGCTTGGCTACTCAACCCTCCTACGAGCAGTACTTC; cdr3_aa: CASSLATQPSYEQYF
v_call: TRBV28; clone_size: -; d_call: TRBD1; j_call: TRBJ1-5; cdr3_nt: TGTGCCAGCAGCCCTCAAGGACAGGGGAATCAGCCCCAGCATTTT; cdr3_aa: CASSPQGQGNQPQHF
v_call: TRBV18; clone_size: -; d_call: -; j_call: TRBJ2-3; cdr3_nt: TGTGCCAGCTCACCAATAAGCACAGATACGCAGTATTTT; cdr3_aa: CASSPISTDTQYF
v_call: TRBV2; clone_size: -; d_call: -; j_call: TRBJ2-7; cdr3_nt: TGTGCCAGCAGGACCCTTGGGGGACCGGCCGAGCAGTACTTC; cdr3_aa: CASRTLGGPAEQYF
v_call: TRBV28; clone_size: -; d_call: -; j_call: TRBJ1-2; cdr3_nt: TGTGCCAGCTACGGGACACTTTATTATGGCTACACCTTC; cdr3_aa: CASYGTLYYGYTF
v_call: TRBV27; clone_size: -; d_call: -; j_call: TRBJ1-4; cdr3_nt: TGTGCCAGCAGTTTCGGGACATTACGAAAACTGTTTTTT; cdr3_aa: CASSFGTLRKLFF
v_call: TRBV5-6; clone_size: -; d_call: TRBD2; j_call: TRBJ2-2; cdr3_nt: TGTGCCAGCACCCACGGGGGGTGGGGGGCGAACACCGGGGAGCTGTTTTTT; cdr3_aa: CASTHGGWGANTGELFF
v_call: TRBV4-3; clone_size: -; d_call: -; j_call: TRBJ2-7; cdr3_nt: TGCGCCAGCAGCCAAGATATCGTGCGGGGCGAGCAGTACTTC; cdr3_aa: CASSQDIVRGEQYF
v_call: TRBV10-3; clone_size: -; d_call: -; j_call: TRBJ1-1; cdr3_nt: TGTGCCATCAGTGAGTCCAATCCCCATAGGACGGGGAACACTGAAGCTTTCTTT; cdr3_aa: CAISESNPHRTGNTEAFF
v_call: TRBV5-4; clone_size: -; d_call: -; j_call: TRBJ2-5; cdr3_nt: TGTGCCAGCAGCTTGGCCTCAGGGGCGAACCAAGAGACCCAGTACTTC; cdr3_aa: CASSLASGANQETQYF
v_call: TRBV2; clone_size: once; d_call: -; j_call: TRBJ2-1; cdr3_nt: TGTGCCAGCAGATCGGATAACAATGAGCAGTTCTTC; cdr3_aa: CASRSDNNEQFF
v_call: TRBV28; clone_size: -; d_call: TRBD2; j_call: TRBJ2-1; cdr3_nt: TGTGCCAGCAGTCCGTCTAGCGGATCCTACAATGAGCAGTTCTTC; cdr3_aa: CASSPSSGSYNEQFF
v_call: TRBV25-1; clone_size: -; d_call: -; j_call: TRBJ2-1; cdr3_nt: TGTGCCAGCAGTACTAGGGGGCGGGGATACAATGAGCAGTTCTTC; cdr3_aa: CASSTRGRGYNEQFF
v_call: TRBV18; clone_size: -; d_call: -; j_call: TRBJ1-3; cdr3_nt: TGTGCCAGCTCATCAGGACTCAGAAACACCATATATTTT; cdr3_aa: CASSSGLRNTIYF
v_call: TRBV30; clone_size: -; d_call: -; j_call: TRBJ1-1; cdr3_nt: TGTGCCTGGAGTGTAAAGGTCGGGGGGCGCTCGGACACTGAAGCTTTCTTT; cdr3_aa: CAWSVKVGGRSDTEAFF
v_call: TRBV7-2; clone_size: few; d_call: -; j_call: TRBJ2-2; cdr3_nt: TGTGCCAGCAGCTTAGGGCCCCTAGCGATGAACGGGGAGCTGTTTTTT; cdr3_aa: CASSLGPLAMNGELFF
v_call: TRBV19; clone_size: -; d_call: -; j_call: TRBJ1-5; cdr3_nt: TGTGCCAGTAGTATTTCCACCGGGGGACAGCCCCAGCATTTT; cdr3_aa: CASSISTGGQPQHF
v_call: TRBV28; clone_size: once; d_call: -; j_call: TRBJ1-3; cdr3_nt: TGTGCCAGCACGCTACCGGGACGGGCCTCTGGAAACACCATATATTTT; cdr3_aa: CASTLPGRASGNTIYF
v_call: TRBV5-1; clone_size: -; d_call: TRBD2; j_call: TRBJ2-3; cdr3_nt: TGCGCCAGCGGCGGACTAGCGGCCGGGGATACGCAGTATTTT; cdr3_aa: CASGGLAAGDTQYF
v_call: TRBV5-6; clone_size: -; d_call: -; j_call: TRBJ2-5; cdr3_nt: TGTGCCAGCAGCTTGGAACCCGCTTGGACCCAGTACTTC; cdr3_aa: CASSLEPAWTQYF
v_call: TRBV9; clone_size: -; d_call: -; j_call: TRBJ1-5; cdr3_nt: TGTGCCAGCAGCGTAGCGGGAGGGGTCGGTCAGCCCCAGCATTTT; cdr3_aa: CASSVAGGVGQPQHF
v_call: TRBV7-2; clone_size: once; d_call: -; j_call: TRBJ2-7; cdr3_nt: TGTGCCAGCAGCTTAACGCGGGGCACCTACGAGCAGTACTTC; cdr3_aa: CASSLTRGTYEQYF
v_call: TRBV5-5; clone_size: -; d_call: -; j_call: TRBJ2-5; cdr3_nt: TGTGCCAGCAGCTTGCCCCTGTGGGGGGCTTCGGAGACCCAGTACTTC; cdr3_aa: CASSLPLWGASETQYF
v_call: TRBV18; clone_size: -; d_call: TRBD2; j_call: TRBJ2-5; cdr3_nt: TGTGCCAGCTCACCGCGGACTAGCGGGACACAAGAGACCCAGTACTTC; cdr3_aa: CASSPRTSGTQETQYF
v_call: TRBV6-5; clone_size: -; d_call: -; j_call: TRBJ2-7; cdr3_nt: TGTGCCAGCAGTCTTACAGGGAACTACGAGCAGTACTTC; cdr3_aa: CASSLTGNYEQYF
v_call: TRBV9; clone_size: -; d_call: -; j_call: TRBJ2-1; cdr3_nt: TGTGCCAGCAGCGTAAGGAGGGAATCCGACTACAATGAGCAGTTCTTC; cdr3_aa: CASSVRRESDYNEQFF
v_call: TRBV5-6; clone_size: -; d_call: -; j_call: TRBJ1-6; cdr3_nt: TGTGCCAGCAGCCAGGAGGGGGTACGGTCACCCCTCCACTTT; cdr3_aa: CASSQEGVRSPLHF
v_call: TRBV28; clone_size: -; d_call: TRBD1; j_call: TRBJ1-2; cdr3_nt: TGTGCCAGCAGTTTCCAGGGACAGGGGTACTATGGCTACACCTTC; cdr3_aa: CASSFQGQGYYGYTF
v_call: TRBV6-1; clone_size: -; d_call: -; j_call: TRBJ2-3; cdr3_nt: TGTGCCAGCAGTGAAGCGTGGGGGCATACGCAGTATTTT; cdr3_aa: CASSEAWGHTQYF
v_call: TRBV28; clone_size: once; d_call: -; j_call: TRBJ2-5; cdr3_nt: TGTGCCAGCAGCCCCTTTGGGACAGGGGGCTCTAGCGGGGGGAGGTGGGAGACCCAGTACTTC; cdr3_aa: CASSPFGTGGSSGGRWETQYF
v_call: TRBV5-4; clone_size: -; d_call: -; j_call: TRBJ1-1; cdr3_nt: TGTGCCAGCAGCTTGGATACGGGGGGCAACACTGAAGCTTTCTTT; cdr3_aa: CASSLDTGGNTEAFF
v_call: TRBV5-1; clone_size: -; d_call: TRBD2; j_call: TRBJ2-2; cdr3_nt: TGCGCCAGCAGCTGGGCGGGAGCCATGGGGACCGGGGAGCTGTTTTTT; cdr3_aa: CASSWAGAMGTGELFF